The 13 T cell receptor beta chains listed next were all sequenced from one sample in a study of T-cell reconstitution after alpha-beta-depleted transplantation in children. The library targeted TCRbeta and was prepared with unique molecular identifiers. A single record per CDR3 protein comes from TCRdb applying MiXCR to the PCR reads. The sample records hundreds of thousands of distinct CDR3 sequences, 15% to 20% being singletons. Sequenced material: PBMCs, mostly from graft donor cells, taken 360 days after TCRalphabeta/CD19-depleted stem cell transplant. The receptors were gathered from a male patient between 10 and 17 years old who had a stem cell transplant for acute lymphoblastic leukemia, so the T cells may come from the graft donor.

This clonotype occurred many times. The chain has TRBV28 and TRBJ2-4; D is perhaps TRBD1 or TRBD2 (6 bases each). The CDR3 spans 15 residues. The germline V and J ends were trimmed by 3 bases and 8 bases, with 17 bases remaining between them. The germline V gene has CDR1 MDHEN and CDR2 SYDVKM. CDR3 in amino acids: CASSFAGGRQDIQYF. The CDR3 DNA sequence: TGTGCCAGCAGTTTCGCCGGGGGCCGACAAGACATTCAGTACTTC.

The rearrangement joins TRBV15 to TRBJ2-1; D may match TRBD1 or TRBD2 (5 bases each). V lost 5 bases to trimming and J lost 6 bases, with 26 bases between them. This CDR3 region has 18 residues. Looked up from germline, CDR1 is LNHNV and CDR2 is YYDKDF (reference sequence). The CDR3 DNA follows: TGTGCCACCAGCCCATCAATCTGGGGAGTTGGAACAGGCAATGAGCAGTTCTTC. Translated, it gives CATSPSIWGVGTGNEQFF.

The J gene is TRBJ1-1, the V gene TRBV12-3 or TRBV12-4, with D unclear. The germline V and J ends were trimmed by 7 bases and 3 bases, with 12 bases remaining between them. The CDR3 length is 13 residues. CDR3 DNA: TGTGCCAGCACCCTAGGCAGCTACACTGAAGCTTTCTTT. Its translation is CASTLGSYTEAFF.

The chain is built from TRBV5-1 and TRBJ2-2; 7 bases align to TRBD2. Germline V gene data show CDR1 as SGHRS and CDR2 as YFSETQ. Trimming took 1 base from V and 2 from J; bases not matched to a gene: 8. This CDR3 region has 17 residues. CDR3 region: CASSLSASGRNTGELFF. CDR3 coding DNA: TGCGCCAGCAGCTTGTCGGCTAGCGGACGCAACACCGGGGAGCTGTTTTTT.

Remarks on this clonotype: At one end the junction does not follow the germline gene, possibly because of a read error. V gene TRBV12-3 or TRBV12-4 combines with J gene TRBJ2-1; D remains unclear. There are 12 residues in the CDR3. The CDR3 DNA follows: TGTGCCAGCAGTTCCTCCTACAATGAGCTGTTCTTC. Its protein product is CASSSSYNELFF.

This clonotype was detected only once. The J gene is TRBJ2-1, the V gene TRBV5-1; D might be TRBD1 (5 bases). Germline CDR1 SGHRS, CDR2 YFSETQ. V was trimmed by 0 bases and J by 0 bases, leaving 22 bases between them. This CDR3 spans 20 amino acids. The CDR3 sequence: CASSLAGGRVGSGSYNEQFF. The CDR3 region has the DNA TGCGCCAGCAGCTTGGCGGGCGGCAGGGTGGGATCGGGCTCCTACAATGAGCAGTTCTTC.

The chain couples TRBV6-5 to TRBJ2-3, with 10 bases aligning to TRBD2. The CDR3 runs 17 residues. CDR1 MNHEY and CDR2 SVGAGI come from the germline V gene. After removal of 2 bases from V and 2 bases from J, the junction contained 7 bases not matched to a gene. The CDR3 DNA reads as TGTGCCAGCAGTTACGAAAAAGCGGGAGGGCTCACAGATACGCAGTATTTT. This translates into CASSYEKAGGLTDTQYF.

This clonotype was observed many times. This chain uses TRBV7-3 with TRBJ2-7, with 7 bases lining up with TRBD1. V dropped 2 bases and J dropped 3; count of bases not matched to a gene: 4. This CDR3 region has 14 residues. Germline CDR1 is SGHTA and CDR2 is FQGTGA. CDR3 bases: TGTGCCAGCAGCTTATCGAGGGACAGCTACGAGCAGTACTTC. Translating it yields CASSLSRDSYEQYF.

This clonotype has a count of ten or more. This sequence joins TRBV7-8 and TRBJ2-7; 7 bases are shared with TRBD1. J gave up 0 bases and V 5 bases, and 7 bases lay outside the gene matches. Looked up from germline, CDR1 is SGHVS and CDR2 is FQNEAQ. CDR3 size: 15 residues. The CDR3 bases are TGTGCCAGCAGCCCGATGGACAGGAACTCCTACGAGCAGTACTTC. It is translated as CASSPMDRNSYEQYF.

This clonotype was picked up many times. The rearrangement joins TRBV7-2 to TRBJ2-3; D not resolved. Trimming shortened V by 11 bases and J by 0 bases, and 15 bases separated the two germline ends. The CDR3 sequence is 14 residues long. Germline V gives CDR1 SGHTA, CDR2 FQGNSA. The CDR3 DNA sequence: TGTGCCGGAAAAGTGGTCGGTAGCACAGATACGCAGTATTTT. Its protein product is CAGKVVGSTDTQYF.

This chain joins TRBV12-2 and TRBJ1-5; the D call in the table, TRBD1, was not verified against the DNA. TRBV12-2 is termed a pseudogene. This CDR3 spans 19 amino acids. Here the CDR3 DNA reads TGTGCAAGTCGCTTAGCTGGGTCCACCCGGGACAGGGGGAATCAGCCCCAGCATTTT. This translates into CASRLAGSTRDRGNQPQHF.

This clonotype was counted between two and nine times. The chain joins TRBV20-1 to TRBJ2-3, with TRBD2 matching over 11 bases. Losses at the gene ends were 5 bases for V and 3 bases for J; bases not matched to a gene: 7. The CDR3 covers 15 residues. The germline V gene encodes CDR1 DFQATT and CDR2 SNEGSKA (reference sequence). CDR3 amino acids: CSASRLAGSTDTQYF. CDR3 nucleotide sequence: TGCAGTGCTTCACGACTAGCGGGATCTACAGATACGCAGTATTTT.

There are a few counts of this clonotype. The chain joins TRBV5-6 to TRBJ2-7; the D gene is possibly TRBD1 (5 bases). Germline V CDR1 and CDR2: SGHDT, YYEEEE. This CDR3 spans 14 amino acids. V shed 5 bases and J shed 2 bases, with 14 bases lying between them. The CDR3 sequence is CASRFQGGPYEQYF. CDR3 in DNA: TGTGCCAGCAGGTTTCAGGGCGGCCCCTACGAGCAGTACTTC.